This T cell receptor beta chain was recorded in a study of response to subunit inactivated influenza vaccine. TCRdb called the RT-PCR reads again in MiXCR, with one record for every CDR3 protein. The table includes approximately 680,000 distinct CDR3 sequences, around 16% detected once. This CDR3 is built from 13 residues. Looked up from germline, CDR1 is SGHRS and CDR2 is YFSETQ. V was shortened by 0 bases and J by 3 bases, with 6 bases between the two germline ends. The study's findings and limits: Only a handful of new T cells, the authors suggested, are recruited with each seasonal influenza vaccination.

A few counts support this clonotype. What it recognizes is unknown. Possible read error: a much larger clone is one base away. V usage is TRBV5-1 and J usage is TRBJ1-1; D is possibly TRBD1 (5 bases). Source: PBMCs from blood, taken roughly 13 days after vaccination. The clonotype comes from a man aged 45 to 65 who received an inactivated influenza vaccine. CDR3 DNA sequence: TGCGCCAGCAGCTTGGGACAGCACACTGAAGCTTTCTTT. Translated, it gives CASSLGQHTEAFF.